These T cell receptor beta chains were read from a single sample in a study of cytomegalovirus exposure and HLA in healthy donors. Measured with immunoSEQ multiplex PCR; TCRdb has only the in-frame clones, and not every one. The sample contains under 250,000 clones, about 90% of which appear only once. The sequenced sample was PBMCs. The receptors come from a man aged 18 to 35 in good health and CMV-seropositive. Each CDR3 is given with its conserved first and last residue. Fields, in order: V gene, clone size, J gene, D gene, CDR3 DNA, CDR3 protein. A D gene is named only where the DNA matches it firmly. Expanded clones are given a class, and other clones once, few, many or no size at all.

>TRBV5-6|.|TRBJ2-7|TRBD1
TGTGCCAGCAGCTGGGGATCGGGACAGGTAACCTACGAGCAGTACTTC
CASSWGSGQVTYEQYF
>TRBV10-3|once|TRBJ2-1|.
TGTGCCACCGACAGCGGAACTTACAATGAGCAGTTCTTC
CATDSGTYNEQFF
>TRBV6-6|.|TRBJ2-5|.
TGTGCCAGCAGTTACTCGGGGCCCCAAGAGACCCAGTACTTC
CASSYSGPQETQYF
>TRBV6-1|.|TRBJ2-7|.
TGTGCCAGCAGGGAGACAGGTACCTACGAGCAGTACTTC
CASRETGTYEQYF
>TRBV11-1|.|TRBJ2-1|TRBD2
TGTGCCAGCAGCTTAGTAGCGGGGAATAATGAGCAGTTCTTC
CASSLVAGNNEQFF
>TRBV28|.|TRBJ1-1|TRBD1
TGTGCCAGCAGTGGGACAGGGGTAACTGAAGCTTTCTTT
CASSGTGVTEAFF
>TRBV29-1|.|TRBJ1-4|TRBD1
TGCAGCATCAGGACAGGGACTACTGAAAAACTGTTTTTT
CSIRTGTTEKLFF
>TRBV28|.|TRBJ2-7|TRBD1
TGTGCCAGCAGTTTAAAGACAGGGACGGTCTACGAGCAGTACTTC
CASSLKTGTVYEQYF
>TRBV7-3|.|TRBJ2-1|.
TGTGCCAGCAGCCCCGACGGTAGCGGTTTAAGAGACAATGAGCAGTTCTTC
CASSPDGSGLRDNEQFF
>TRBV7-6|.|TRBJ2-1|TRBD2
TGTGCCAGCAGCTTACGGACTAGCGTAATGGTGTACAATGAGCAGTTCTTC
CASSLRTSVMVYNEQFF
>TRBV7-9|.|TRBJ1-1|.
TGTGCCAGCAGCCCCCCCCGAGCGAGTCAGAACACTGAAGCTTTCTTT
CASSPPRASQNTEAFF
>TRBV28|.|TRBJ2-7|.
TGTGCCAGCAGTTTGGGGCGGTCCCGGATTGGGGAGCAGTACTTC
CASSLGRSRIGEQYF
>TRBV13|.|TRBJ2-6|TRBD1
TGTGCCAGCAGCTTTGGGACAGGGTCTCCGGGTGGGGCCAACGTCCTGACTTTC
CASSFGTGSPGGANVLTF
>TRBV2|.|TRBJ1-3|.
TGTGCCAGCAGTTCGTCTGCTGGAAACACCATATATTTT
CASSSSAGNTIYF
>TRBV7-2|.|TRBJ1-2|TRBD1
TGTGCCAGCCGCAAACAGGGGGCGGGGGGTGGCTACACCTTC
CASRKQGAGGGYTF
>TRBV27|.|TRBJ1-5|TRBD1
TGTGCCAGCAGTTACAGGGGGAATCAGCCCCAGCATTTT
CASSYRGNQPQHF
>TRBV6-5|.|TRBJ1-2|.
TGTGCCAGCAGTTACGGAGGGTTGGATGGCTACACCTTC
CASSYGGLDGYTF